The present T cell receptor beta chain was sequenced within a study of cytomegalovirus exposure and HLA in healthy donors. The data were produced by immunoSEQ multiplex PCR, yet TCRdb's version contains in-frame clones alone and is incomplete. The sample includes 90,000 to 150,000 clones, approximately 81% of them seen just once. The CDR3 totals 16 residues. CDR1 and CDR2 from the germline V gene are GTSNPN and SVGIG (reference sequence). Germline trimming cut 3 bases from V and 12 bases from J; bases unmatched to any gene: 13. The TCR sequence derives from a woman aged 25 to 39 in good health and CMV-seronegative. The chain joins TRBV30 to TRBJ2-1, with 14 nucleotides matching TRBD2. Sequencing was carried out using PBMCs. CDR3 sequence reads: CAWSGPGTSGGRGQFF. CDR3 sequence (DNA): TGTGCCTGGAGCGGTCCCGGGACTAGCGGGGGACGGGGGCAGTTCTTC.